This T cell receptor beta chain was observed in a study of Graves' ophthalmopathy and Graves' hyperthyroidism. General study results and limits: A model of 13 signatures distinguished ophthalmopathy from stable hyperthyroidism at approximately 90% sensitivity and 81.08% specificity. Most thyroid clonotypes with frequency above 0.001 were detected in blood too.

Other autoimmune diseases, uncontrolled infections, pregnancy or lactation excluded patients from enrollment. As to this clonotype: No antigen is known for it.

Investigators amplified TCR beta CDR3 regions from RNA transcripts. HTBI primers were employed in first-round RT-PCR, then a second-round multiplex PCR followed. In TCRdb, the multiplex PCR reads were re-called with MiXCR into one record per CDR3 protein. The sample contains approximately 1.2 million distinct CDR3 sequences, roughly 35% of which appear only once. CDR1 is SGHVS, CDR2 FQNEAQ, per germline. The length of the CDR3 is 14 residues. V gave up 3 bases and J gave up 2 bases, with 11 bases separating them. Material: peripheral blood or thyroid tissue (not recorded which). The sequence was collected from an adult man with Graves' hyperthyroidism. The chain links TRBV7-8 to TRBJ2-7; D call uncertain. The DNA for the CDR3 is TGTGCCAGCAGCTTTATTGCAGGAGCCTACGAGCAGTACTTC. It codes for CASSFIAGAYEQYF.